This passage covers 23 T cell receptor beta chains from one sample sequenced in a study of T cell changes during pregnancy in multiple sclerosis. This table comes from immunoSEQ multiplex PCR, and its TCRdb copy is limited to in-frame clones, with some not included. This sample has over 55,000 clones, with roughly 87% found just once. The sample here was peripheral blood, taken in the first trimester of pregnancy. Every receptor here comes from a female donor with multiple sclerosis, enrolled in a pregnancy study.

This CDR3 reads CASWLYNYGYTF. The CDR3 nucleotides are TGTGCCAGCTGGCTGTATAACTATGGCTACACCTTC. This chain connects TRBV27 to TRBJ1-2; D not certain. The CDR3 is 12 residues long. From germline, CDR1 is MNHEY and CDR2 SMNVEV (reference sequence). Between the trimmed V and J ends, which lost 8 bases and 1 base, there was a span of 8 bases.

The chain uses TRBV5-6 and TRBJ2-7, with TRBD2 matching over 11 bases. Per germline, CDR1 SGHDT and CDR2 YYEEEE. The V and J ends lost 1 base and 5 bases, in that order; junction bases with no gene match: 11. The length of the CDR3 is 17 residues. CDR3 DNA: TGTGCCAGCAGCTTGACAATCGTAGCGGGAGGGGGAGACGAGCAGTACTTC. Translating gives CASSLTIVAGGGDEQYF.

CDR3 bases: TGTGCCTGGAGTGCAACGACAGACAGTGGCTACACCTTC. Its translation: CAWSATTDSGYTF. This chain links TRBV30 with TRBJ1-2, with D perhaps matching TRBD1 (5 bases). Per the germline V gene, CDR1 is GTSNPN and CDR2 is SVGIG (reference sequence). V was pared by 1 base and J by 7 bases, with 13 bases between. The CDR3 length is 13 residues.

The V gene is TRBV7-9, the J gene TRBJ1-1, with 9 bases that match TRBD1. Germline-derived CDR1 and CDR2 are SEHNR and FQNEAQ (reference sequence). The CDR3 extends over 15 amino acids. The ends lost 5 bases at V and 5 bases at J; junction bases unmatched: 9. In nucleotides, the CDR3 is TGTGCCAGCAGCCTGGGACAGGGAGACCGGACTGAAGCTTTCTTT. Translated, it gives CASSLGQGDRTEAFF. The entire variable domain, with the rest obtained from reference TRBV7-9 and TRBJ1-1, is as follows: DTGVSQNPRHKITKRGQNVTFRCDPISEHNRLYWYRQTLGQGPEFLTYFQNEAQLEKSRLLSDRFSAERPKGSFSTLEIQRTEQGDSAMYLCASSLGQGDRTEAFFGQGTRLTVV.

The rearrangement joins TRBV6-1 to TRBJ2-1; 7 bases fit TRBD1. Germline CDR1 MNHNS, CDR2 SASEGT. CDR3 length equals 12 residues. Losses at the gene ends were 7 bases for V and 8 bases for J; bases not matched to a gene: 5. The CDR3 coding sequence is TGTGCCAGCACCCGACAGGGACATGAGCAGTTCTTC. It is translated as CASTRQGHEQFF.

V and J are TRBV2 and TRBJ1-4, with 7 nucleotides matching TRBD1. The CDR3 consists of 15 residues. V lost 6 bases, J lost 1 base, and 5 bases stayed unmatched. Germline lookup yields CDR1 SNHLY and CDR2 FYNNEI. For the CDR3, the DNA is TGTGCCAGCAGGGAGGGACAGCTAACTAATGAAAAACTGTTTTTT. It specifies CASREGQLTNEKLFF.

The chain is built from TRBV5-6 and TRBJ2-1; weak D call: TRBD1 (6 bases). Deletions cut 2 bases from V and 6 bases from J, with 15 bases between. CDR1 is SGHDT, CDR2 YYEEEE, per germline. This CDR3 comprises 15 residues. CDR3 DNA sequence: TGTGCCAGCAGCTTCTTCGCAGGGGTGGGCAATGAGCAGTTCTTC. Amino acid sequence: CASSFFAGVGNEQFF.

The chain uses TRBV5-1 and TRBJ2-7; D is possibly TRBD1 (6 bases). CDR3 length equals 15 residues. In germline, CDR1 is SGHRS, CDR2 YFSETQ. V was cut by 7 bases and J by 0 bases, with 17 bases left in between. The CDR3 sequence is CASGEQGVNSYEQYF. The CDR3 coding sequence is TGCGCCAGCGGGGAACAGGGTGTTAACTCCTACGAGCAGTACTTC.

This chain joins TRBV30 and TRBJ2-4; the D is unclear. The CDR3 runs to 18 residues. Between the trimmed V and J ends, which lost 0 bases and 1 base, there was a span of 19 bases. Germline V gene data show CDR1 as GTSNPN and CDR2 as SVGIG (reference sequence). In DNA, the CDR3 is TGTGCCTGGAGTGTAACAAGGTGGGCTTATGGGGCCAAAAACATTCAGTACTTC. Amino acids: CAWSVTRWAYGAKNIQYF. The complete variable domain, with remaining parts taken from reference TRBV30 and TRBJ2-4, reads SQTIHQWPATLVQPVGSPLSLECTVEGTSNPNLYWYRQAAGRGLQLLFYSVGIGQISSEVPQNLSASRPQDRQFILSSKKLLLSDSGFYLCAWSVTRWAYGAKNIQYFGAGTRLSVL.

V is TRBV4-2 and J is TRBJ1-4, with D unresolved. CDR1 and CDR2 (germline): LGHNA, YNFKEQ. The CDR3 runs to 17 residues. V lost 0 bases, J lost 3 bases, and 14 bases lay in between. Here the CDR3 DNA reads TGTGCCAGCAGCCAAGATGTCCTCCAGAACCCTAATGAAAAACTGTTTTTT. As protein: CASSQDVLQNPNEKLFF.

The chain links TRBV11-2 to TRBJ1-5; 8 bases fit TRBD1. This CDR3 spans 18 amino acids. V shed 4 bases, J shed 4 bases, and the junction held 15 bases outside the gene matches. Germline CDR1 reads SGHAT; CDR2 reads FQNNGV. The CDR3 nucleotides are TGTGCCAGCAGCTCCTATAGCGGAGGGACAGGAGTTAATCAGCCCCAGCATTTT. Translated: CASSSYSGGTGVNQPQHF. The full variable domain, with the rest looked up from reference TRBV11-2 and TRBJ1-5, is EAGVAQSPRYKIIEKRQSVAFWCNPISGHATLYWYQQILGQGPKLLIQFQNNGVVDDSQLPKDRFSAERLKGVDSTLKIQPAKLEDSAVYLCASSSYSGGTGVNQPQHFGDGTRLSIL.

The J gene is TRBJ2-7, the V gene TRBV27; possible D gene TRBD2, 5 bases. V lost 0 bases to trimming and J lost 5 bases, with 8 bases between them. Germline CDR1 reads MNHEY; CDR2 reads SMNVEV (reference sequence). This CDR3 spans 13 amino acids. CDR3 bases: TGTGCCAGCAGTTTATCAACCGGGAACGAGCAGTACTTC. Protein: CASSLSTGNEQYF.

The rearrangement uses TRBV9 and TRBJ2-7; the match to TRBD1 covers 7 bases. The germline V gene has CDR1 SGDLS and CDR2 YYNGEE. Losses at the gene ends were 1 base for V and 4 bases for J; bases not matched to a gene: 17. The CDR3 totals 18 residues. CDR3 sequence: CASSVRTGVLPKPYEQYF. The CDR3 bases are TGTGCCAGCAGCGTACGGACAGGCGTGCTACCTAAGCCTTACGAGCAGTACTTC.

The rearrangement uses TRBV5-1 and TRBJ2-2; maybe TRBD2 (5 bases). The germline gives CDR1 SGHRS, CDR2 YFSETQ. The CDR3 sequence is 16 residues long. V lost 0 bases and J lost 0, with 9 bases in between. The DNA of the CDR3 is TGCGCCAGCAGCTTGGGGGTGCGGGCGAACACCGGGGAGCTGTTTTTT. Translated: CASSLGVRANTGELFF.

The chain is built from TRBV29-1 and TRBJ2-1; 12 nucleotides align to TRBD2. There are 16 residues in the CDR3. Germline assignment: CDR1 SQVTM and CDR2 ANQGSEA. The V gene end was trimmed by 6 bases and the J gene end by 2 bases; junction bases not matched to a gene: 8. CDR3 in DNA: TGCAGCGTGGATACTAGCGGGGGGATCACCTACAATGAGCAGTTCTTC. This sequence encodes CSVDTSGGITYNEQFF.

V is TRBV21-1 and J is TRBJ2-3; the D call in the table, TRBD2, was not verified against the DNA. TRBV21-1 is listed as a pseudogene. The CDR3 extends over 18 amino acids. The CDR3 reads CASSKIVSGGTSTDTQYF. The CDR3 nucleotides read TGTGCCAGCAGCAAGATCGTCAGCGGGGGTACTAGCACAGATACGCAGTATTTT.

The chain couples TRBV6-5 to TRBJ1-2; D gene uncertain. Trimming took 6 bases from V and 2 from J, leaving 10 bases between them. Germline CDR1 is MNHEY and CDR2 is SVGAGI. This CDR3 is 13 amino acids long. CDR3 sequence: CASRQDGNYGYTF. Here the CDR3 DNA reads TGTGCCAGCAGGCAAGACGGGAACTATGGCTACACCTTC.

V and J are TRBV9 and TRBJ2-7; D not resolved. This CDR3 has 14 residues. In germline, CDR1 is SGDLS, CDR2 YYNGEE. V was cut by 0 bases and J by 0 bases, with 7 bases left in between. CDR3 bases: TGTGCCAGCAGCGTAGCCTACAGCTCCTACGAGCAGTACTTC. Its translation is CASSVAYSSYEQYF.

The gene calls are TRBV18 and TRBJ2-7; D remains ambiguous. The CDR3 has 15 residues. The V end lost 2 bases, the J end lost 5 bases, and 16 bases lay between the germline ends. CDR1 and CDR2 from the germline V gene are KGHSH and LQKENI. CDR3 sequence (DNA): TGTGCCAGCTCACCAGGGCTTTCCTCTGGCCACGAGCAGTACTTC. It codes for CASSPGLSSGHEQYF.

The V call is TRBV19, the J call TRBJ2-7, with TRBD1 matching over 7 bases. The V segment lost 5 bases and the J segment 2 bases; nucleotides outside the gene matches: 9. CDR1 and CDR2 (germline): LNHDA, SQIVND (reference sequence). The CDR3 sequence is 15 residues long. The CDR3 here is CASSVGDSETYEQYF. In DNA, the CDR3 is TGTGCCAGTAGTGTCGGGGACAGTGAAACCTACGAGCAGTACTTC.

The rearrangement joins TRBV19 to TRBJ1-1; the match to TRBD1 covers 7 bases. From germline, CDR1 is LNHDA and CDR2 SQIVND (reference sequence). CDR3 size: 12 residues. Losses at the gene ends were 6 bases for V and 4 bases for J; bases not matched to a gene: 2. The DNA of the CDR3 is TGTGCCAGTAGAGCAGGGGGCACTGAAGCTTTCTTT. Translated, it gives CASRAGGTEAFF.

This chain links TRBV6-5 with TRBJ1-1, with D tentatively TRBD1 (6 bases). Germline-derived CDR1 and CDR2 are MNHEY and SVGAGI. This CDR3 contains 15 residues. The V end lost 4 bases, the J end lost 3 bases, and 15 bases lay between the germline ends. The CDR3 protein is CASSWDPGAYTEAFF. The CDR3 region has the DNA TGTGCCAGCAGTTGGGACCCAGGGGCGTACACTGAAGCTTTCTTT.

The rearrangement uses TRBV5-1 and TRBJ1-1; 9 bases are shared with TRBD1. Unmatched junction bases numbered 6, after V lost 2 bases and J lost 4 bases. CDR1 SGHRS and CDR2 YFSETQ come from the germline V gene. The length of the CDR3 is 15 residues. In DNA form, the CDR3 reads TGCGCCAGCAGCTTCGCGGGACAGGGTCCCACTGAAGCTTTCTTT. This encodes CASSFAGQGPTEAFF.